These T cell receptor beta chains were read from a single sample in a study of tumor-infiltrating lymphocytes in localized non-small cell lung cancer. Here immunoSEQ multiplex PCR was the method, and the copy in TCRdb shows in-frame clones only, minus some. The table shows 21,000 or so clones, with roughly 66% occurring only once. The sequenced sample consisted of lung tumor tissue. The source is a human donor with non-small cell lung cancer. Each CDR3 is given without its conserved first and last residue. D genes are given only for firm matches. Not every row has a clone size; where given, it reads once, few, many or a size class.

V	D	size	J	CDR3
TRBV5-8	TRBD1	NA	TRBJ1-1	ASTNRGSAEAF
TRBV4-2	TRBD1	NA	TRBJ2-5	ASSQGQGETQY
TRBV4-3	TRBD1	medium-sized	TRBJ1-2	ASSQVGTGFYGYT
TRBV4-3	TRBD1	NA	TRBJ1-4	ASSLGGTGEEKLF
TRBV14	NA	once	TRBJ1-5	ASSSDRNQPQH
TRBV19	NA	few	TRBJ1-4	ASSKIGGGEKLF
TRBV7-2	TRBD1	NA	TRBJ2-3	ASSLRTGGYDTQY
TRBV5-1	NA	NA	TRBJ2-7	ASTDGAGGEQY
TRBV15	NA	NA	TRBJ1-4	ATSSSLLANEKLF
TRBV4-3	NA	NA	TRBJ2-1	ASSQATSLVYNEQF
TRBV10-3	NA	NA	TRBJ1-2	AISESRQGGGGYT
TRBV9	NA	NA	TRBJ2-3	ASSVGNSRSSDTQY
TRBV4-1	NA	few	TRBJ1-1	ASSAGVGEAF
TRBV5-1	NA	NA	TRBJ2-1	ASSLEVGFYNEQF
TRBV9	NA	NA	TRBJ2-3	ASSSRTDTQY
TRBV4-3	NA	NA	TRBJ2-3	ASSSQEGVTDTQY
TRBV7-2	NA	NA	TRBJ1-5	ASSLFVGNQPQH
TRBV5-6	NA	few	TRBJ2-1	ASGRRKTYNEQF
TRBV5-6	TRBD2	NA	TRBJ2-1	ASSWPKRRGNEQF
TRBV7-8	TRBD1	NA	TRBJ1-3	ASSRTGGAGNTIY
TRBV12-5	NA	few	TRBJ1-2	ASGLEVYGYT
TRBV11-3	NA	once	TRBJ2-1	ASSLSSRGEQF
TRBV7-2	TRBD1	NA	TRBJ2-4	ASSLASLTGGIAKNIQY
TRBV6-4	TRBD2	few	TRBJ2-3	ASSDASGGTDTQY
TRBV9	TRBD1	NA	TRBJ1-6	ASSVGQGRNSPLH
TRBV30	TRBD1	NA	TRBJ1-4	AWNIFRGVGEKLF
TRBV6-5	TRBD1	NA	TRBJ2-7	ASSRTGTVAEQY
TRBV5-6	NA	once	TRBJ2-7	ASSLKGPSYEQY
TRBV29-1	NA	NA	TRBJ1-2	SVGQSYGYT
TRBV6-5	NA	NA	TRBJ1-6	ASSYSGRGNSPLH
TRBV19	NA	NA	TRBJ1-4	ASTPGTQYEKLF
TRBV6-6	NA	NA	TRBJ2-2	ASSYSPRTNTGELF
TRBV4-3	NA	NA	TRBJ1-2	ASSQTVGEGYGYT
TRBV7-3	TRBD2	NA	TRBJ2-1	ASSPTSGEYNEQF
TRBV7-2	NA	NA	TRBJ1-2	ASSPQARGTGYT
TRBV7-2	NA	few	TRBJ1-1	ASSRRGSEAF
TRBV21-1	NA	NA	TRBJ1-5	ASLREELSYQPQH
TRBV18	NA	NA	TRBJ1-4	ATTTAGIEKLF
TRBV5-1	TRBD2	NA	TRBJ2-1	ASSFSGGAFNEQF
TRBV7-2	TRBD1	once	TRBJ1-1	ASSLVGTANTEAF
TRBV15	TRBD1	few	TRBJ1-1	ATSRGSGGLGTEAF
TRBV5-1	NA	NA	TRBJ2-7	ASSLTTVGYEQY
TRBV7-2	NA	once	TRBJ2-2	ASSSPPGELF
TRBV6-1	NA	NA	TRBJ2-6	ASSAPQGLKSGANVLT
TRBV14	TRBD2	few	TRBJ2-3	ASSQEASGGRNTQY